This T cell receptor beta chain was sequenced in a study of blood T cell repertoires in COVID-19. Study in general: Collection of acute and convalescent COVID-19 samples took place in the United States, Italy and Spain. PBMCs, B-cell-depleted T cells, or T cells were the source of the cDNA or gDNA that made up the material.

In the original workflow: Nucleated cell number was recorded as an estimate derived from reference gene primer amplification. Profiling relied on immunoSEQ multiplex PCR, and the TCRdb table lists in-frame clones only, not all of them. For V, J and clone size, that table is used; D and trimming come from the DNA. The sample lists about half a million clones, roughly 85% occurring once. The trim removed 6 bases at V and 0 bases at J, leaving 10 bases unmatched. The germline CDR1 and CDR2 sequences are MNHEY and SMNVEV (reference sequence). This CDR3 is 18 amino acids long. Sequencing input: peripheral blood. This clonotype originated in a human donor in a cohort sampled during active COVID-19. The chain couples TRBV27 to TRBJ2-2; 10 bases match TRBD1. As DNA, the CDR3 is TGTGCCAGCAGCCCCGGGACAGGGGTGGCTCCGAACACCGGGGAGCTGTTTTTT. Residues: CASSPGTGVAPNTGELFF.